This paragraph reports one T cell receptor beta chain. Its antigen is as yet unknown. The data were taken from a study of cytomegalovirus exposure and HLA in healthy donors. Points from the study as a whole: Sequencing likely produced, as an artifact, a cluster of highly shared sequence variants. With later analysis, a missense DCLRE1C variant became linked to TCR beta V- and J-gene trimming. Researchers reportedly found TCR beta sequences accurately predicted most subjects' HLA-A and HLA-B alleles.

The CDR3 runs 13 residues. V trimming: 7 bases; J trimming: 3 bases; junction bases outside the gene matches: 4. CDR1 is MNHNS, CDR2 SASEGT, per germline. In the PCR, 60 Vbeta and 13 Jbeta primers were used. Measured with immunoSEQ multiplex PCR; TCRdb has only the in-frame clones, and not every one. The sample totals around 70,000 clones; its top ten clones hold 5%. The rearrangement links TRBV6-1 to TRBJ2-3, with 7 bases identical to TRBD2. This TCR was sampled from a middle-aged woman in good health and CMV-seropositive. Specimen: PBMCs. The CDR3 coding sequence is TGTGCCAGCAATGGCGGGGGAACAGATACGCAGTATTTT. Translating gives CASNGGGTDTQYF.